Listed below are T cell receptor beta chains from one sample, sequenced in a study of PD-L1 blockade in urothelial cancer. Only in-frame clones appear in the TCRdb table, and some are missing; sequencing was by immunoSEQ multiplex PCR. The sample carries about 36,000 clones, approximately 88% recorded once. The source material was PBMCs, sampled around atezolizumab (anti-PD-L1) treatment. The receptors originated from a middle-aged man with urothelial cancer. Each CDR3 is given with its conserved first and last residue. The D gene is left open where the match is weak. Expanded clones are given a class, and other clones once, few, many or no size at all.

abundance,j_gene,d_gene,v_gene,CDR3aa,CDR3nt
.,TRBJ2-1,.,TRBV11-3,CASSPAGTRAGEQFF,TGTGCCAGCAGCCCCGCCGGGACACGGGCGGGTGAGCAGTTCTTC
.,TRBJ2-1,.,TRBV5-5,CASSLGGGTYNEQFF,TGTGCCAGCAGCTTGGGAGGGGGAACCTACAATGAGCAGTTCTTC
.,TRBJ1-2,.,TRBV28,CASRPLFRYSPYGYTF,TGTGCCAGCAGGCCCCTTTTCCGATACTCACCCTATGGCTACACCTTC
.,TRBJ1-2,.,TRBV7-2,CASSPVSFGKYGYTF,TGTGCCAGCAGCCCCGTTTCTTTCGGGAAATATGGCTACACCTTC
.,TRBJ1-2,.,TRBV9,CASSSDTGRSNYGYTF,TGTGCCAGCAGCTCAGACACGGGGAGGTCAAACTATGGCTACACCTTC
.,TRBJ2-6,TRBD1,TRBV7-2,CASSLTGGETGANVLTF,TGTGCCAGCAGCTTGACAGGGGGCGAAACTGGGGCCAACGTCCTGACTTTC
.,TRBJ1-1,.,TRBV7-3,CASSPQGNTEAFF,TGTGCCAGCAGCCCACAGGGGAACACTGAAGCTTTCTTT
once,TRBJ2-1,TRBD2,TRBV18,CASSPQAGGLNEQFF,TGTGCCAGCTCACCACAAGCGGGAGGGCTGAATGAGCAGTTCTTC
.,TRBJ2-1,.,TRBV5-8,CASSLASFVYNEQFF,TGTGCCAGCAGCTTGGCTAGCTTTGTTTACAATGAGCAGTTCTTC
.,TRBJ2-6,.,TRBV4-1,CASSQTRGGKTSGANVLTF,TGCGCCAGCAGCCAAACCCGTGGAGGGAAAACCTCTGGGGCCAACGTCCTGACTTTC
.,TRBJ1-2,.,TRBV15,CATRRKGEDGYTF,TGTGCCACCAGGCGGAAAGGGGAGGATGGCTACACCTTC
few,TRBJ1-2,.,TRBV19,CASRDARGTYGYTF,TGTGCCAGTAGAGATGCCAGGGGTACTTATGGCTACACCTTC
.,TRBJ2-7,TRBD1,TRBV5-1,CASSLGLQQGVEQYF,TGCGCCAGCAGCCTGGGACTTCAACAGGGGGTCGAGCAGTACTTC
.,TRBJ2-5,.,TRBV20-1,CSASLVGTQYF,TGCAGTGCTAGTTTAGTCGGGACCCAGTACTTC
.,TRBJ2-3,.,TRBV28,CASSLSTVPYTQYF,TGTGCCAGCAGTTTATCCACAGTTCCTTATACGCAGTATTTT
.,TRBJ2-4,TRBD2,TRBV27,CASSLTSAGGARIDLGKNIQYF,TGTGCCAGCAGTTTAACATCGGCGGGGGGGGCGAGGATCGATCTAGGCAAAAACATTCAGTACTTC
once,TRBJ1-3,.,TRBV6-5,CASSYAGISGNTIYF,TGTGCCAGCAGTTACGCAGGAATCTCTGGAAACACCATATATTTT
.,TRBJ2-2,.,TRBV21-1,CASSKDGPTSSGDTGELFF,TGTGCCAGCAGCAAAGATGGTCCAACCAGTTCAGGGGACACCGGGGAGCTGTTTTTT
.,TRBJ2-7,TRBD1,TRBV27,CASSGDSSYEQYF,TGTGCCAGCAGTGGGGACAGCTCCTACGAGCAGTACTTC
.,TRBJ2-7,.,TRBV5-1,CASSLVAAGGYEQYF,TGCGCCAGCAGCTTGGTAGCGGCAGGGGGCTACGAGCAGTACTTC
.,TRBJ1-5,.,TRBV14,CASSQLGGNQPQHF,TGTGCCAGCAGCCAATTAGGGGGAAACCAGCCCCAGCATTTT
.,TRBJ1-5,.,TRBV7-9,CASSFQNQPQHF,TGTGCCAGCAGCTTTCAGAATCAGCCCCAGCATTTT
.,TRBJ1-3,.,TRBV15,CATSPIGGPQAGNTIYF,TGTGCCACCAGCCCAATAGGCGGCCCACAAGCGGGAAACACCATATATTTT
once,TRBJ2-5,TRBD2,TRBV11-2,CASSQRLAGAGETQYF,TGTGCCAGCAGCCAGCGACTAGCGGGAGCGGGAGAGACCCAGTACTTC
.,TRBJ1-6,.,TRBV5-6,CASSVGRNSPLHF,TGTGCCAGCAGTGTGGGGAGGAATTCACCCCTCCACTTT
.,TRBJ2-5,TRBD1,TRBV7-9,CASSLGTGVETQYF,TGTGCCAGCAGCTTAGGGACAGGGGTGGAGACCCAGTACTTC
.,TRBJ1-3,.,TRBV30,CAWSWSSGNTIYF,TGTGCCTGGTCGTGGAGCTCTGGAAACACCATATATTTT
.,TRBJ2-1,TRBD2,TRBV6-5,CASSYILAGINEQFF,TGTGCCAGCAGTTACATACTAGCGGGAATAAATGAGCAGTTCTTC
.,TRBJ1-2,TRBD1,TRBV7-9,CASSPSPRTGGRGYTF,TGTGCCAGCAGCCCTAGCCCCCGGACAGGGGGCCGTGGCTACACCTTC
few,TRBJ1-5,TRBD1,TRBV30,CAWRGQGSNQPQHF,TGTGCCTGGAGGGGACAGGGGAGCAATCAGCCCCAGCATTTT
.,TRBJ2-7,TRBD1,TRBV9,CASSAWTGGNYEQYF,TGTGCCAGCAGCGCTTGGACAGGGGGCAACTACGAGCAGTACTTC
.,TRBJ2-1,.,TRBV10-1,CASSGRGEQFF,TGCGCCAGCAGTGGAAGGGGTGAGCAGTTCTTC
once,TRBJ2-1,TRBD2,TRBV5-1,CASSLGDSGSIYEQFF,TGCGCCAGCAGCTTGGGAGATAGCGGGAGTATCTATGAGCAGTTCTTC
.,TRBJ2-1,TRBD2,TRBV5-4,CASSVEGLAGVNEQFF,TGTGCCAGCAGCGTGGAGGGACTAGCGGGAGTCAATGAGCAGTTCTTC
.,TRBJ2-7,TRBD2,TRBV7-8,CASSLGRSSGTYEQYF,TGTGCCAGCAGCTTAGGACGGTCTAGCGGAACCTACGAGCAGTACTTC
.,TRBJ2-3,.,TRBV19,CASSIKARGTDTQYF,TGTGCCAGTAGTATTAAGGCCAGGGGCACAGATACGCAGTATTTT
.,TRBJ1-4,TRBD1,TRBV30,CAWSVGQGAQKLFF,TGTGCCTGGAGTGTAGGACAGGGAGCCCAAAAACTGTTTTTT
.,TRBJ2-2,.,TRBV20-1,CSASIDSWLFF,TGCAGTGCTAGCATTGACAGTTGGCTGTTTTTT
.,TRBJ2-3,TRBD2,TRBV18,CASSPLIVPGLAGRGRTDTQYF,TGTGCCAGCTCCCCTCTTATCGTCCCTGGACTAGCGGGAAGGGGCCGCACAGATACGCAGTATTTT
.,TRBJ1-3,.,TRBV14,CASQQGPGNTIYF,TGTGCCAGCCAACAGGGACCTGGAAACACCATATATTTT
.,TRBJ1-1,TRBD1,TRBV5-1,CASSDRTGAGTEAFF,TGCGCCAGCAGCGACCGGACAGGGGCCGGGACTGAAGCTTTCTTT
once,TRBJ2-3,TRBD2,TRBV27,CASSLRPSGGRTDTQYF,TGTGCCAGCAGTTTACGGCCTAGCGGGGGGAGGACAGATACGCAGTATTTT
.,TRBJ2-5,TRBD1,TRBV5-1,CASSRTGQGSAETQYF,TGCGCCAGCAGCCGTACCGGACAGGGGAGTGCAGAGACCCAGTACTTC
.,TRBJ2-7,TRBD2,TRBV28,CASSLGTSRGAYEQYF,TGTGCCAGCAGTTTGGGGACTAGCCGCGGGGCCTACGAGCAGTACTTC
few,TRBJ2-4,TRBD2,TRBV19,CASSFGLAGFRAKNIQYF,TGTGCCAGTAGTTTCGGACTAGCGGGATTCCGAGCCAAAAACATTCAGTACTTC
.,TRBJ2-7,TRBD1,TRBV19,CASSISPADRGTYEQYF,TGTGCCAGTAGTATATCCCCCGCGGACAGGGGAACCTACGAGCAGTACTTC
.,TRBJ2-3,.,TRBV5-4,CASHRGGGDTQYF,TGTGCCAGCCACCGGGGCGGAGGGGATACGCAGTATTTT
.,TRBJ2-5,.,TRBV7-9,CASSPRETQYF,TGTGCCAGCAGCCCGAGGGAGACCCAGTACTTC
.,TRBJ2-7,TRBD1,TRBV28,CATGQDEQYF,TGTGCCACAGGACAGGACGAGCAGTACTTC
.,TRBJ2-3,TRBD2,TRBV5-6,CASSRQLAGRTDTQYF,TGTGCCAGCAGCCGACAACTAGCGGGGAGAACAGATACGCAGTATTTT
.,TRBJ1-1,.,TRBV5-1,CASSWGGPNTEAFF,TGCGCCAGCAGCTGGGGGGGGCCGAACACTGAAGCTTTCTTT
.,TRBJ2-7,.,TRBV19,CASSIPRARGNSYEQYF,TGTGCCAGTAGTATACCCCGAGCGAGAGGGAACTCCTACGAGCAGTACTTC